This TCR beta chain was obtained from a study of blood T cells in healthy people across ages. Study information: T cells yielded about one barcoded beta molecule per two cells through template switching. Study outcomes and limitations: The fall in TCR beta diversity per million T cells was roughly linear with age.

Sample-barcoded 5' priming and a J-beta primer mix drove a second PCR of roughly 6 to 12 cycles. Sequencing recovered at least 2.5 million CDR3-containing paired-end reads from each sample. TCRdb re-called the 5' RACE reads through MiXCR, storing one row per CDR3 protein. In the table there are about 1 million distinct CDR3 sequences, roughly 45% of which are singletons. With respect to this clonotype: No antigen is known for it.

The V gene end was trimmed by 5 bases and the J gene end by 8 bases; junction bases not matched to a gene: 13. The germline CDR1 and CDR2 sequences are DFQATT and SNEGSKA (reference sequence). The CDR3 consists of 15 residues. Healthy Russian Caucasian donors spanned ages roughly 6 to 100 years. The receptor comes from a woman aged 55-70 years in good health. Input material: blood. This chain links TRBV20-1 with TRBJ2-1; 9 bases are shared with TRBD2. The CDR3 coding sequence is TGCAGTGCTGCAACTCCGGGACTAGCCCTCCATGAGCAGTTCTTC. Translated: CSAATPGLALHEQFF.